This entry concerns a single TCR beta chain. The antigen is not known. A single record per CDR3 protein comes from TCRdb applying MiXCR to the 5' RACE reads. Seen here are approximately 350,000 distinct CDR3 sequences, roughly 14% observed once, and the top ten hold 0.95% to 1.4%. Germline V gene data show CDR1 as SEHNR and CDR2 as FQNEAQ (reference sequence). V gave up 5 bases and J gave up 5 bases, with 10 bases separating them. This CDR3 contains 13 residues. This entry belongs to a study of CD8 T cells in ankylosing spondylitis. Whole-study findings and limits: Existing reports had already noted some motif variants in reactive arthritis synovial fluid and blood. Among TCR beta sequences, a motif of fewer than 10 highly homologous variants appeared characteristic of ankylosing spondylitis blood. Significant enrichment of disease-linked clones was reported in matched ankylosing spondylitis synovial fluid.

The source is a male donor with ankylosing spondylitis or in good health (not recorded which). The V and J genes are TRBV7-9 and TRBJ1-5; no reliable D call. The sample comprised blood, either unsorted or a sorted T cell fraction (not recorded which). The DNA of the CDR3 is TGTGCCAGCAGCAATGCCCAGGATCAGCCCCAGCATTTT. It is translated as CASSNAQDQPQHF.